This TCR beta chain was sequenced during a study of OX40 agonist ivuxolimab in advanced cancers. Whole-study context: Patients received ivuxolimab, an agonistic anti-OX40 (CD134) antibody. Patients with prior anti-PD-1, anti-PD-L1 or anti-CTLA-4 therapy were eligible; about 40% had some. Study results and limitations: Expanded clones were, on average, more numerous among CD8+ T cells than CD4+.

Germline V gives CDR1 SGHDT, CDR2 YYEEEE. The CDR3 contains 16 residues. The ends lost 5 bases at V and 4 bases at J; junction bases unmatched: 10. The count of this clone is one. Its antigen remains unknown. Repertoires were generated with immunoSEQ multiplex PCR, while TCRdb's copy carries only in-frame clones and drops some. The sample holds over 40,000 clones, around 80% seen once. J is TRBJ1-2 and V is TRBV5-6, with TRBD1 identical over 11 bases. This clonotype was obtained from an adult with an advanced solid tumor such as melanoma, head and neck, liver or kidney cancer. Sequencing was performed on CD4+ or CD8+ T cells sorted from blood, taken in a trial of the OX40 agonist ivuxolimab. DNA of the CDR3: TGTGCCAGCAGGAAGGAGGGACAGGGGGTTATCTATGGCTACACCTTC. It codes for CASRKEGQGVIYGYTF.